This T cell receptor (beta chain) was recovered during a study of T-cell memory formation after mild COVID-19. TCRdb recomputed calls from the 5' RACE reads with MiXCR, one row per CDR3 protein. The repertoire has under 300,000 distinct CDR3 sequences, 8.2% of them found once; the top ten carry approximately 22%. Concerning this clonotype: The target antigen is unknown.

Study outcomes and limitations: Mainly CM and EM harbored the contracting CD4+ clones; mainly EMRA harbored the CD8+ ones. Some SARS-CoV-2-responding clones were already detected in memory before infection. Clones contracting across day 15 to 85 had a balanced CD4/CD8 profile; later expanding clones leaned CD4+.

The V gene lost 2 bases and the J gene lost 5 bases, with 9 bases spanning the gap. This CDR3 comprises 13 residues. CDR1 and CDR2 from the germline V gene are MNHEY and SVGAGI. Sequenced material: PBMCs or a T cell subset sorted from them (not recorded which). The origin of this receptor is a man aged 18-30 years who had mild COVID-19 (a few samples of this study predate the infection). Cell type and time point are not known. V is TRBV6-5 and J is TRBJ1-1; weak D call: TRBD1 (6 bases). CDR3 DNA sequence: TGTGCCAGCAGTTACCCAGGGGAGACTGAAGCTTTCTTT. This sequence encodes CASSYPGETEAFF.